This is a list of T cell receptor beta chains from one sample in a study of identical twins. One entry per CDR3 protein, called by TCRdb with MiXCR from the 5' RACE reads. The sample carries about 250,000 distinct CDR3 sequences, approximately 7.9% recorded once. The same sample was also studied in work on yellow fever vaccine responses in identical twins.

Sequenced sample: CD8+ T cells sorted from blood. The receptors here all came from a woman under 30 in good health. The CDR3 runs from the conserved cysteine through the conserved F or W. A D gene is named only where the DNA matches it firmly. Clone size, where shown, is once, few, many, or a class for clones that have expanded.

d_call	j_call	clone_size	v_call	cdr3_nt	cdr3_aa
-	TRBJ2-1	-	TRBV9	TGTGCCAGCAGTGAACCAATCGGGGGCAACAGAGGATACAATGAGCAGTTCTTC	CASSEPIGGNRGYNEQFF
-	TRBJ1-1	-	TRBV20-1	TGCAGTGCTAGAGCTCTGCGGGAAGCTTTCTTT	CSARALREAFF
-	TRBJ1-2	many	TRBV5-1	TGCGCCAGCAGCTCGAGATATGGCTACACCTTC	CASSSRYGYTF
TRBD1	TRBJ2-1	many	TRBV4-2	TGTGCCAGCAGCCAAGAAGACAGGGGAGGCTACAATGAGCAGTTCTTC	CASSQEDRGGYNEQFF
-	TRBJ2-7	few	TRBV4-1	TGCGCCAGCTGCCAAGAAGTCTTTGGGACTCTTGGCGGGGAGCAGTACTTC	CASCQEVFGTLGGEQYF
-	TRBJ2-2	many	TRBV5-1	TGCGCCAGCAGCTTGAGAGGTGCGGGACCTATTTCGGGGGAGCTGTTTTTT	CASSLRGAGPISGELFF
-	TRBJ1-1	many	TRBV7-9	TGTGCCAGCAGTTCCAGGGTGCAGAACACTGAAGCTTTCTTT	CASSSRVQNTEAFF
-	TRBJ2-5	few	TRBV12-3/TRBV12-4	TGTGCCAGCAGTTTTACAGGGTCCCACCAAGAGACCCAGTACTTC	CASSFTGSHQETQYF
-	TRBJ2-1	few	TRBV6-1	TGTGCCAGCAGACCCGGGTCTGGGCACGGACTCGATGAGCAGTTCTTC	CASRPGSGHGLDEQFF
-	TRBJ1-5	many	TRBV20-1	TGCAGTGCTAGTGGGACCGAAGATAGCAATCAGCCCCAGCATTTT	CSASGTEDSNQPQHF
-	TRBJ2-1	-	TRBV6-2/TRBV6-3	TGTGCCAGCAACCCGGGGGCAATCTCCTACAATGAGCAGTTCTTC	CASNPGAISYNEQFF
-	TRBJ1-3	many	TRBV9	TGTGCCAGCAGCCCGACCCAGGGGTCTGGAAACACCATATATTTT	CASSPTQGSGNTIYF
TRBD2	TRBJ2-1	once	TRBV15	TGTGCCACCAGCAGTCTACTAGCGGGGGGCTACAATGAGCAGTTCTTC	CATSSLLAGGYNEQFF
-	TRBJ2-1	-	TRBV7-9	TGTGCCAGCAGCTCCTCACGAGATGAGCAGTTCTTC	CASSSSRDEQFF
-	TRBJ1-4	-	TRBV3-1	TGTGCCAGCAGCCAAGAGGTTTTTTGGGGGACAACTAATGAAAAACTGTTTTTT	CASSQEVFWGTTNEKLFF
-	TRBJ2-3	many	TRBV27	TGTGCCAGCAGGACTAGCACAGATACGCAGTATTTT	CASRTSTDTQYF
-	TRBJ2-1	many	TRBV5-1	TGCGCCAGCAGCCCGGCGGTGACAGCTTACAATGAGCAGTTCTTC	CASSPAVTAYNEQFF
TRBD1	TRBJ2-1	-	TRBV2	TGTGCCAGCAGTGAAGGGTCCCTAGACAGGGGACCCTACAATGAGCAGTTCTTC	CASSEGSLDRGPYNEQFF
-	TRBJ1-2	many	TRBV29-1	TGCAGCGTTGTCGGAGGGGGGGACTATGGCTACACCTTC	CSVVGGGDYGYTF
-	TRBJ1-5	-	TRBV27	TGTGCCACCAAACAGGGTAACCAGCCCCAGCATTTT	CATKQGNQPQHF
-	TRBJ2-2	-	TRBV20-1	TGCAGTGCTAGAGATTTTTCCTCGGGGGAGACCGGGGAGCTGTTTTTT	CSARDFSSGETGELFF
TRBD2	TRBJ2-7	many	TRBV7-8	TGTGCCAGCAGCTTAGTTTCCCTAGCGGGAGGTTCCGAGCAGTACTTC	CASSLVSLAGGSEQYF
TRBD1	TRBJ1-1	many	TRBV5-1	TGCGCCAGCAGCCTCAGGGGGGACACTGAAGCTTTCTTT	CASSLRGDTEAFF
-	TRBJ1-5	-	TRBV6-1	TGTGCCAGCAGTGTAAACAGACTTAGCAATCAGCCCCAGCATTTT	CASSVNRLSNQPQHF
-	TRBJ2-3	many	TRBV28	TGTGCCAGCACCCTAGTCGGGATTACAGATACGCAGTATTTT	CASTLVGITDTQYF
-	TRBJ1-2	many	TRBV4-1	TGCGCCAGCAGCCAAGATCTGGGGCTTCGGTATGGCTACACCTTC	CASSQDLGLRYGYTF
-	TRBJ2-1	few	TRBV11-1	TGTGCCAGCAGCCAAAGAGACGGGAAAGCATTCGTGGACAATGAGCAGTTCTTC	CASSQRDGKAFVDNEQFF
-	TRBJ2-3	many	TRBV12-3/TRBV12-4	TGTGCCAGCAGTTTTAGCGGTTCTAGCACAGATACGCAGTATTTT	CASSFSGSSTDTQYF
-	TRBJ1-4	-	TRBV7-8	TGTGCCAGCAGCCGGCCTAAAGCGGGCCCGACCTCAGATGAAAAACTGTTTTTT	CASSRPKAGPTSDEKLFF
TRBD2	TRBJ2-2	few	TRBV6-1	TGTGCCGGGGGGGAGGGGAACACCGGGGAGCTGTTTTTT	CAGGEGNTGELFF
-	TRBJ1-1	-	TRBV6-2/TRBV6-3	TGTGCCAGTCAGTTAAACGAGAAGGATAAAAACACTGAAGCTTTCTTT	CASQLNEKDKNTEAFF
TRBD2	TRBJ2-5	few	TRBV2	TGTGCCAGCAAAGGGACTAGCGGGGGGACTCAAGAGACCCAGTACTTC	CASKGTSGGTQETQYF
-	TRBJ2-5	few	TRBV29-1	TGCAGCGTTGACTTAACTGAGACCCAGTACTTC	CSVDLTETQYF
TRBD2	TRBJ2-1	few	TRBV20-1	TGCAGTGCCAGTGGGGCGGGAGTCGACAATGAGCAGTTCTTC	CSASGAGVDNEQFF
-	TRBJ2-7	-	TRBV4-1	TGCGCCAGCAGCCAAGTAGAAGGTCGCGCCTACGAGCAGTACTTC	CASSQVEGRAYEQYF
TRBD2	TRBJ2-3	many	TRBV4-1	TGCGCCAGCAGTGCCCTAGCGGGGGGTACAGATACGCAGTATTTT	CASSALAGGTDTQYF
-	TRBJ2-6	-	TRBV28	TGTGCCAGCAGTGGGGGGTCTACCTCTGGGGCCAACGTCCTGACTTTC	CASSGGSTSGANVLTF
TRBD1	TRBJ2-5	many	TRBV5-6	TGTGCCAGCAGCCTCGGGACAGGGCTGGTAGGCCAGTACTTC	CASSLGTGLVGQYF
-	TRBJ1-6	few	TRBV28	TGTGCCAGCAGTTTGTCAGGGGCTAATTCACCCCTCCACTTT	CASSLSGANSPLHF
TRBD1	TRBJ2-6	many	TRBV12-3/TRBV12-4	TGTGCCAGTAGATCAACCGGGACAGGGGCCTCTGGGGCCAACGTCCTGACTTTC	CASRSTGTGASGANVLTF
-	TRBJ2-2	many	TRBV6-5	TGTGCCAGCAGCGTTGGGGAGGGGGAGCTGTTTTTT	CASSVGEGELFF
TRBD2	TRBJ2-7	few	TRBV5-1	TGCGCCAGCAGCTTGGATCACGGGAGGGCCGCCTACGAGCAGTACTTC	CASSLDHGRAAYEQYF
-	TRBJ2-7	few	TRBV29-1	TGCAGCGTTGTCACGAGGGAGCAGTACTTC	CSVVTREQYF
-	TRBJ1-1	many	TRBV20-1	TGCAGTGCTAGAGATCTCTGGGGAGGCTCTGAAGCTTTCTTT	CSARDLWGGSEAFF
-	TRBJ2-4	few	TRBV10-2	TGCGCCAGCAGCGGAGGAGGGGGCACCACCCTAAGAAAAAACATTCAGTACTTC	CASSGGGGTTLRKNIQYF
-	TRBJ2-3	many	TRBV7-9	TGTGCCAGCAGCTTACCAGTGGGCGATACGCAGTATTTT	CASSLPVGDTQYF
-	TRBJ2-5	-	TRBV3-1	TGTGCCAGCAGCCAAGATCCAACGGGGAGGCAAGAGACCCAGTACTTC	CASSQDPTGRQETQYF
-	TRBJ2-2	-	TRBV6-2/TRBV6-3	TGTGCCAGCAGTTATATCGGCTACAACACCGGGGAGCTGTTTTTT	CASSYIGYNTGELFF
TRBD2	TRBJ2-1	-	TRBV7-9	TGTGCCAGCAGCCGCGGGGGAGGGCAGGTATGGGAGCAGTTCTTC	CASSRGGGQVWEQFF
TRBD2	TRBJ2-1	-	TRBV9	TGTGCCAGCAGCCCCAGACTAGCGGGGACCAATGAGCAGTTCTTC	CASSPRLAGTNEQFF
-	TRBJ2-7	-	TRBV7-9	TGTGCCAGCAGCTCGAAGGGAGTTGACAACTCCTACGAGCAGTACTTC	CASSSKGVDNSYEQYF
TRBD2	TRBJ2-1	-	TRBV10-2	TGCGCCAGCAGTGAGTCGGGTTCTAGCGGGAGCTACAATGAGCAGTTCTTC	CASSESGSSGSYNEQFF
TRBD2	TRBJ2-1	-	TRBV12-3/TRBV12-4	TGTGCCAGCAACACCCGGGACTATTCTTACAATGAGCAGTTCTTC	CASNTRDYSYNEQFF
TRBD2	TRBJ2-3	-	TRBV11-1	TGTGCCAGCAGCTTAGAAGGTCCGGGACTAGCGGTCCGCACAGATACGCAGTATTTT	CASSLEGPGLAVRTDTQYF